The rows below give T cell receptor beta chains drawn from one sample of a study of beta chain features in type 1 diabetes. Using immunoSEQ multiplex PCR, the repertoire was profiled, and TCRdb retains in-frame clones only, with some absent. Found here are over 600,000 clones, under 15% of them singletons; the top ten hold around 0.12%. Sequenced: naive CD4+ T cells from blood. The receptors stem from a man aged 25-45 years with type 1 diabetes. Both conserved end residues are part of each CDR3. The order of the fields is clone size, J gene, V gene, D gene, CDR3 protein, CDR3 DNA. The D gene is left open where the match is weak. The size entry is marked missing in some rows and otherwise reads once, few, many or a size class.

size: .; J: TRBJ1-2; V: TRBV23-1; D: TRBD1; CDR3: CASSQSGQGSGYGYTF; DNA: TGCGCCAGCAGTCAATCAGGACAGGGCTCTGGGTATGGCTACACCTTC
size: .; J: TRBJ1-5; V: TRBV10-3; D: TRBD1; CDR3: CAIGTGNNQPQHF; DNA: TGTGCCATCGGGACAGGGAACAATCAGCCCCAGCATTTT
size: few; J: TRBJ2-7; V: TRBV7-2; D: .; CDR3: CASSLGRGRALHPSYEQYF; DNA: TGTGCCAGCAGCTTAGGTCGCGGCAGGGCCCTACACCCCTCCTACGAGCAGTACTTC
size: .; J: TRBJ1-5; V: TRBV7-2; D: .; CDR3: CASTLSWGPNQPQHF; DNA: TGTGCCAGCACCCTTTCGTGGGGGCCCAATCAGCCCCAGCATTTT
size: few; J: TRBJ1-5; V: TRBV7-8; D: .; CDR3: CASSLSWQITQPQHF; DNA: TGTGCCAGCAGCTTAAGTTGGCAGATCACTCAGCCCCAGCATTTT
size: few; J: TRBJ2-5; V: TRBV5-1; D: .; CDR3: CASSSKETQYF; DNA: TGCGCCAGCAGCTCTAAAGAGACCCAGTACTTC
size: few; J: TRBJ2-3; V: TRBV7-4; D: .; CDR3: CANRGGADTQYF; DNA: TGTGCCAACCGAGGTGGCGCAGATACGCAGTATTTT
size: few; J: TRBJ1-6; V: TRBV5-4; D: TRBD1; CDR3: CASSLGQGSPLHF; DNA: TGTGCCAGCAGCTTGGGACAGGGGTCACCCCTCCACTTT
size: .; J: TRBJ1-2; V: TRBV7-9; D: .; CDR3: CASSNRDFDYGYTF; DNA: TGTGCCAGCAGCAACCGGGACTTCGATTATGGCTACACCTTC
size: few; J: TRBJ1-5; V: TRBV7-8; D: TRBD1; CDR3: CASSMTGRGPHQPQHF; DNA: TGTGCCAGCAGCATGACAGGGAGGGGTCCTCATCAGCCCCAGCATTTT
size: few; J: TRBJ2-7; V: TRBV18; D: TRBD2; CDR3: CASSPLTSGVGEQYF; DNA: TGTGCCAGCTCACCACTTACTAGCGGGGTCGGTGAGCAGTACTTC
size: .; J: TRBJ2-2; V: TRBV18; D: .; CDR3: CASSPREDRTGELFF; DNA: TGTGCCAGCTCACCACGGGAGGATCGCACCGGGGAGCTGTTTTTT
size: .; J: TRBJ2-7; V: TRBV7-8; D: .; CDR3: CASNHTGTGFSYEQYF; DNA: TGTGCCAGCAACCACACCGGGACGGGTTTCTCCTACGAGCAGTACTTC
size: .; J: TRBJ2-2; V: TRBV7-2; D: .; CDR3: CASSLQKNTGELFF; DNA: TGTGCCAGCAGCTTACAGAAGAACACCGGGGAGCTGTTTTTT
size: few; J: TRBJ2-7; V: TRBV20-1; D: .; CDR3: CSASITYEQYF; DNA: TGCAGTGCTTCAATAACCTACGAGCAGTACTTC
size: .; J: TRBJ1-5; V: TRBV28; D: .; CDR3: CASGGQYSNQPQHF; DNA: TGTGCCAGCGGCGGACAGTATAGCAATCAGCCCCAGCATTTT
size: few; J: TRBJ2-1; V: TRBV5-4; D: TRBD1; CDR3: CASSQQSTGFDEQFF; DNA: TGCGCCAGCAGCCAACAATCGACAGGGTTTGATGAGCAGTTCTTC
size: few; J: TRBJ2-5; V: TRBV10-2; D: TRBD2; CDR3: CASNSGGMQETQYF; DNA: TGCGCCAGCAATAGCGGGGGGATGCAAGAGACCCAGTACTTC
size: .; J: TRBJ1-2; V: TRBV5-1; D: .; CDR3: CASSLASFGQGIPYGYTF; DNA: TGCGCCAGCAGCTTGGCCTCTTTCGGGCAGGGGATCCCCTATGGCTACACCTTC
size: .; J: TRBJ1-3; V: TRBV10-3; D: .; CDR3: CAISETLGGSGNTIYF; DNA: TGTGCCATCAGTGAGACCCTTGGGGGGTCTGGAAACACCATATATTTT
size: .; J: TRBJ2-3; V: TRBV9; D: TRBD1; CDR3: CASSVLQGADTQYF; DNA: TGTGCCAGCAGCGTTTTACAGGGGGCAGATACGCAGTATTTT
size: .; J: TRBJ2-7; V: TRBV28; D: .; CDR3: CASRGPGTQVLYEQYF; DNA: TGTGCCAGCAGGGGACCCGGGACGCAGGTCCTTTACGAGCAGTACTTC
size: .; J: TRBJ1-4; V: TRBV4-3; D: .; CDR3: CASSQERKKNEKLFF; DNA: TGCGCCAGCAGCCAAGAGCGGAAAAAGAATGAAAAACTGTTTTTT
size: .; J: TRBJ2-5; V: TRBV4-2; D: .; CDR3: CASSQETNQETQYF; DNA: TGTGCCAGCAGCCAAGAAACCAACCAAGAGACCCAGTACTTC